One and the same sample provided the 19 T cell receptor beta chains below, sequenced in a study of early T cells in non-severe SARS-CoV-2 infection. From the 5' RACE reads, TCRdb called clonotypes with MiXCR, one entry per CDR3 protein. The sample has approximately 57,000 distinct CDR3 sequences; around 13% are singletons. Sequenced: whole blood. These receptors all come from an adult who was a healthcare worker with PCR-confirmed SARS-CoV-2 infection or an uninfected control (not recorded which).

This rearrangement joins TRBV29-1 to TRBJ2-1, with 9 bases fitting TRBD1. The CDR3 is 13 residues long. CDR1 SQVTM and CDR2 ANQGSEA come from the germline V gene. After removal of 5 bases from V and 9 bases from J, the junction contained 8 bases not matched to a gene. CDR3 amino acids: CSVLGQGKGEQFF. The CDR3 nucleotides read TGCAGCGTTTTGGGACAGGGCAAGGGTGAGCAGTTCTTC.

The J gene is TRBJ2-1, the V gene TRBV6-2 or TRBV6-3; no definite D call. CDR1 is MNHEY, CDR2 SVGEGT, per germline. V lost 6 bases and J lost 6, with 12 bases in between. This CDR3 has 13 amino acids. CDR3 sequence reads: CASSAEDRNEQFF. For the CDR3, the DNA is TGTGCCAGCAGCGCCGAAGATCGCAATGAGCAGTTCTTC.

This clonotype was detected only a few times. The rearrangement joins TRBV4-3 to TRBJ2-5, with 12 bases identical to TRBD2. CDR3 length: 17 amino acids. Germline values: CDR1 LGHNA, CDR2 YSLEER. J was trimmed by 7 bases and V by 0 bases; bases with no gene match: 9. CDR3 in amino acids: CASSQDPSGGASVTQYF. CDR3 sequence (DNA): TGCGCCAGCAGCCAAGATCCTAGCGGGGGGGCATCGGTGACCCAGTACTTC.

This clonotype was seen many times. The chain joins TRBV19 to TRBJ2-1; D call uncertain. The V gene lost 0 bases and the J gene lost 12 bases, with 12 bases spanning the gap. This CDR3 is built from 13 residues. Germline V gives CDR1 LNHDA, CDR2 SQIVND (reference sequence). The CDR3 loop is CASSIDIRSWQFF. The CDR3, as DNA: TGTGCCAGTAGTATAGATATTCGGTCATGGCAGTTCTTC. Full variable domain (outside the CDR3, taken from reference TRBV19 and TRBJ2-1): DGGITQSPKYLFRKEGQNVTLSCEQNLNHDAMYWYRQDPGQGLRLIYYSQIVNDFQKGDIAEGYSVSREKKESFPLTVTSAQKNPTAFYLCASSIDIRSWQFFGPGTRLTVL.

With respect to this clonotype: A much larger clone differs from this one at a single base, so this may be a read error. This chain links TRBV6-2 or TRBV6-3 with TRBJ2-2; weak D call: TRBD2 (5 bases). This CDR3 is 10 amino acids long. Germline V lookup: CDR1 MNHEY, CDR2 SVGEGT. The CDR3 DNA follows: TGTGCCAGCAGGGACGGGGAGCTGCTTTTT. This codes for CASRDGELLF.

The V call is TRBV20-1, the J call TRBJ1-2; TRBD1 matches 10 bases. CDR3 size: 12 residues. CDR1 is DFQATT and CDR2 is SNEGSKA in the germline V gene (reference sequence). V was pared by 4 bases and J by 14 bases, with 10 bases of the junction left unmatched. The CDR3 is CSATSRDRGPTF. The DNA of the CDR3 is TGCAGTGCTACATCCCGGGACAGGGGCCCAACCTTC.

This clonotype has a handful of counts. The chain links TRBV11-2 to TRBJ2-1; 8 nucleotides align to TRBD1. The CDR3 extends over 15 amino acids. Germline-derived CDR1 and CDR2 are SGHAT and FQNNGV. V was clipped by 5 bases and J by 3 bases; unmatched bases: 6. The CDR3 sequence: CASSTRQGHYNEQFF. The CDR3 nucleotides are TGTGCCAGCAGCACCCGACAGGGGCACTACAATGAGCAGTTCTTC.

This clonotype was counted at least ten times. The chain has TRBV28 and TRBJ1-3, with 10 bases aligning to TRBD1. The V gene's germline CDR1 is MDHEN and CDR2 SYDVKM. V lost 6 bases and J lost 4; bases outside the gene matches: 3. There are 14 residues in the CDR3. CDR3 sequence: CASRGTGDGNTIYF. The CDR3 bases are TGTGCCAGCAGAGGGACAGGGGACGGAAACACCATATATTTT.

This clonotype has only a few counts. V gene TRBV30 combines with J gene TRBJ1-1; D remains ambiguous. Germline CDR1 is GTSNPN and CDR2 is SVGIG (reference sequence). The germline V and J ends were trimmed by 0 bases and 5 bases, with 10 bases remaining between them. This CDR3 comprises 13 residues. The CDR3: CAWSVVAQTEAFF. The CDR3 coding sequence is TGTGCCTGGAGTGTAGTAGCGCAAACTGAAGCTTTCTTT.

There are many counts of this clonotype. The rearrangement links TRBV12-3 or TRBV12-4 to TRBJ2-1; 11 bases fit TRBD2. This CDR3 has 15 residues. The V gene end was trimmed by 8 bases and the J gene end by 4 bases; junction bases not matched to a gene: 7. CDR3 in amino acids: CASATGTSGYNEQFF. In DNA form, the CDR3 reads TGTGCCAGCGCCACCGGGACTAGCGGTTACAATGAGCAGTTCTTC.

The chain carries TRBV29-1 and TRBJ2-7, with D possibly matching TRBD2 (6 bases). In germline, CDR1 is SQVTM, CDR2 ANQGSEA. Trimming left V 1 base short and J 1 base short, with 14 bases between. CDR3 size: 15 residues. The CDR3 nucleotides read TGCAGCGTTGAAGGGAGGAGGGGAAGGTCCTACGAGCAGTACTTC. Protein sequence: CSVEGRRGRSYEQYF.

This clonotype was counted many times. The V call is TRBV7-9, the J call TRBJ2-5; 7 nucleotides match TRBD2. After removal of 5 bases from V and 5 bases from J, the junction contained 5 bases not matched to a gene. CDR3 size: 13 residues. The germline V gene has CDR1 SEHNR and CDR2 FQNEAQ (reference sequence). This chain's CDR3 is CASSPRGVETQYF. The CDR3 DNA reads TGTGCCAGCAGCCCCCGGGGGGTGGAGACCCAGTACTTC.

The rearrangement joins TRBV29-1 to TRBJ2-7; the D gene is possibly TRBD1 (5 bases). The CDR3 is 14 amino acids. From germline, CDR1 is SQVTM and CDR2 ANQGSEA. V was pared by 4 bases and J by 3 bases, with 16 bases between. In DNA, the CDR3 is TGCAGCGTTGCGCGCCAGGGCGTAGGCTACGAGCAGTACTTC. Protein product: CSVARQGVGYEQYF.

This clonotype was seen more than once but under ten times. The chain employs TRBV5-4 and TRBJ2-1; no definite D call. Deletions cut 1 base from V and 9 bases from J, with 11 bases between. Germline V gene lookup returns CDR1 SGHNT and CDR2 YYREEE (reference sequence). The CDR3 spans 13 residues. CDR3 amino acids: CASSLPDSTEQFF. The CDR3, as DNA: TGTGCCAGCAGCTTGCCCGATAGCACTGAGCAGTTCTTC.

This clonotype was counted at least ten times. The chain uses TRBV5-6 and TRBJ2-7, with 10 bases identical to TRBD1. The CDR3 loop spans 15 amino acids. V shed 1 base and J 2 bases; nucleotides not matched to a gene: 3. Germline V CDR1 and CDR2: SGHDT, YYEEEE. The CDR3 loop is CASSLPTGGTYEQYF. Here the CDR3 DNA reads TGTGCCAGCAGCTTGCCGACAGGGGGCACCTACGAGCAGTACTTC.

This clonotype was recorded only once. The rearrangement links TRBV29-1 to TRBJ2-7; D might be TRBD2 (7 bases). Germline V gives CDR1 SQVTM, CDR2 ANQGSEA. V gave up 7 bases and J gave up 0 bases, with 10 bases separating them. This CDR3 comprises 12 residues. The CDR3 nucleotides are TGCAGCGGGGGGGGCAACTCCTACGAGCAGTACTTC. This gives the protein CSGGGNSYEQYF.

The chain links TRBV7-2 to TRBJ1-2; D is possibly TRBD1 (5 bases). The CDR3 consists of 15 residues. The germline gives CDR1 SGHTA, CDR2 FQGNSA. Trimming stripped 1 base from V and 3 bases from J, with 12 bases between. For the CDR3, the DNA is TGTGCCAGCAGCTTAGGAGGGACGAGGGACTATGGCTACACCTTC. Encoded protein: CASSLGGTRDYGYTF.

This clonotype has a count of ten or more. The rearrangement joins TRBV6-5 to TRBJ1-1; 7 bases are a match to TRBD1. Germline V gene sequence: CDR1 MNHEY, CDR2 SVGAGI. The length of the CDR3 is 15 residues. V was pared by 2 bases and J by 4 bases, with 7 bases of the junction left unmatched. CDR3 sequence (DNA): TGTGCCAGCAGTTACACCCTGGCAGGGGGCACTGAAGCTTTCTTT. Encoded protein: CASSYTLAGGTEAFF.

This rearrangement joins TRBV7-9 to TRBJ2-7; D is tentatively TRBD1 or TRBD2 (5 bases each). V was trimmed by 10 bases and J by 1 base, leaving 20 bases between them. CDR1 and CDR2 from the germline V gene are SEHNR and FQNEAQ (reference sequence). This CDR3 is built from 15 residues. The CDR3 coding sequence is TGTGCCACCATGGGGGTCAGGGCGAGTTCCTACGAGCAGTACTTC. Translation: CATMGVRASSYEQYF.